A selection of T cell receptor beta chains follows, all from one sample in a study of blood T cell repertoires in COVID-19. Only in-frame clones appear in the TCRdb table, and some are missing; sequencing was by immunoSEQ multiplex PCR. The sample records 270,000 or so clones, about 88% being singletons. Sequenced material: peripheral blood. The receptor set was obtained from a human donor with COVID-19, enrolled during active disease. The donor label of this sample is uncertain. CDR3s include the opening cysteine and the closing phenylalanine or tryptophan. The D gene is left open where the match is weak. Clone size appears in some rows only: once, few, many, or a class for an expanded clone.

CASSEAAGLLSGNTIYF,TGTGCCAGCAGTGAAGCGGCGGGGCTCCTCTCTGGAAACACCATATATTTT,.,.,TRBV6-1,TRBJ1-3
CASSQAVYGYTF,TGTGCCAGCAGCCAAGCCGTCTATGGCTACACCTTC,.,.,TRBV3-1/TRBV3-2,TRBJ1-2
CASSLWLGTVQETQYF,TGTGCCAGCAGTTTATGGCTCGGGACAGTCCAAGAGACCCAGTACTTC,TRBD1,.,TRBV27,TRBJ2-5
CASSSGGAGPGYTQYF,TGTGCCAGCAGCTCGGGGGGGGCGGGCCCCGGGTATACGCAGTATTTT,TRBD2,.,TRBV11-2,TRBJ2-3
CATLLPTVGAHNSPLHF,TGTGCCACCCTACTCCCGACAGTGGGGGCTCATAATTCACCCCTCCACTTT,.,.,TRBV28,TRBJ1-6
CASSEDSNTEAFF,TGCGCCAGCAGTGAGGACAGCAACACTGAAGCTTTCTTT,.,once,TRBV10-1,TRBJ1-1
CASSPGDSGANVLTF,TGTGCCAGCAGCCCCGGGGATTCTGGGGCCAACGTCCTGACTTTC,.,.,TRBV9,TRBJ2-6
CASSFRAGVNQPQHF,TGTGCCAGCAGTTTCCGGGCAGGGGTTAATCAGCCCCAGCATTTT,.,.,TRBV28,TRBJ1-5
CASRPGRAYGYTF,TGTGCCAGCAGACCGGGGAGGGCTTATGGCTACACCTTC,.,.,TRBV28,TRBJ1-2
CASSLTGVNQPQHF,TGTGCCAGCAGCTTAACAGGAGTCAATCAGCCCCAGCATTTT,.,.,TRBV7-3,TRBJ1-5
CAWSSIGAGYTF,TGTGCCTGGAGTTCTATAGGGGCGGGCTACACCTTC,.,once,TRBV30,TRBJ1-2
CASSLGAGVYNEQFF,TGTGCCAGCAGCTTAGGAGCGGGGGTGTACAATGAGCAGTTCTTC,TRBD2,.,TRBV7-3,TRBJ2-1
CASTTRQGVPNSGANVLTF,TGTGCCAGCACCACCCGACAGGGGGTCCCCAACTCTGGGGCCAACGTCCTGACTTTC,TRBD1,.,TRBV27,TRBJ2-6
CASSRDTSYEQYF,TGCGCCAGCAGCAGGGACACCTCCTACGAGCAGTACTTC,.,.,TRBV4-3,TRBJ2-7